The 14 T cell receptor beta chains presented below share a single source sample, sequenced in a study of blood T cell repertoires in COVID-19. Produced via immunoSEQ multiplex PCR; TCRdb's table is partial and in-frame only. This table has 90,000 or so clones, around 90% appearing once. Sequenced material: peripheral blood. These TCRs come from a man aged 55 to 70 with COVID-19, enrolled during active disease.

The V and J genes are TRBV19 and TRBJ1-1; 8 nucleotides line up with TRBD1. CDR3 size: 16 residues. Germline trimming cut 9 bases from V and 1 base from J; bases unmatched to any gene: 13. CDR1 and CDR2 (germline): LNHDA, SQIVND (reference sequence). CDR3 in DNA: TGTGCCAGCCGACTTCACCCGGGACAGGAGAACACTGAAGCTTTCTTT. Translation: CASRLHPGQENTEAFF.

This chain joins TRBV5-1 and TRBJ2-7, with TRBD2 as a possible D gene (6 bases). CDR3 size: 14 residues. V lost 2 bases and J lost 3, with 12 bases in between. CDR1 and CDR2 from the germline V gene are SGHRS and YFSETQ. The CDR3 bases are TGCGCCAGCAGCTTTAGCGGTTCGGTCTACGAGCAGTACTTC. Encoded protein: CASSFSGSVYEQYF. Based on the CDR3 plus reference TRBV5-1 and TRBJ2-7, the full variable domain is KAGVTQTPRYLIKTRGQQVTLSCSPISGHRSVSWYQQTPGQGLQFLFEYFSETQRNKGNFPGRFSGRQFSNSRSEMNVSTLELGDSALYLCASSFSGSVYEQYFGPGTRLTVT.

The V call is TRBV7-9, the J call TRBJ1-2, with D hard to call. Trimming pared 1 base from V and 4 bases from J, leaving 4 bases between. The CDR3 consists of 12 residues. The germline V gene encodes CDR1 SEHNR and CDR2 FQNEAQ (reference sequence). The CDR3 protein is CASSLDGYGYTF. DNA for the CDR3: TGTGCCAGCAGCTTAGACGGCTATGGCTACACCTTC.

The sample holds one count of this clone. The chain combines TRBV7-9 with TRBJ2-2; D gene ambiguous. CDR3 size: 12 residues. The V and J ends lost 7 bases and 6 bases respectively, with 9 bases between them. CDR1 SEHNR and CDR2 FQNEAQ come from the germline V gene (reference sequence). The CDR3 region has the DNA TGTGCCAGCACCCACGAGGCCGGGGAGCTGTTTTTT. This gives the protein CASTHEAGELFF. Full variable domain (remainder filled in from reference TRBV7-9 and TRBJ2-2): DTGVSQNPRHKITKRGQNVTFRCDPISEHNRLYWYRQTLGQGPEFLTYFQNEAQLEKSRLLSDRFSAERPKGSFSTLEIQRTEQGDSAMYLCASTHEAGELFFGEGSRLTVL.

The chain has TRBV9 and TRBJ2-3; D is possibly TRBD1 (5 bases). Trimming shortened V by 0 bases and J by 2 bases, and 16 bases separated the two germline ends. This CDR3 is built from 17 residues. In germline, CDR1 is SGDLS, CDR2 YYNGEE. The CDR3 is CASSVEGRLAPTDTQYF. The CDR3 DNA is TGTGCCAGCAGCGTAGAGGGGCGCCTCGCTCCCACAGATACGCAGTATTTT. Looking up the rest from reference TRBV9 and TRBJ2-3 gives the full variable domain: DSGVTQTPKHLITATGQRVTLRCSPRSGDLSVYWYQQSLDQGLQFLIQYYNGEERAKGNILERFSAQQFPDLHSELNLSSLELGDSALYFCASSVEGRLAPTDTQYFGPGTRLTVL.

V and J are TRBV5-3 and TRBJ2-1, with 14 bases aligning to TRBD2. TRBV5-3 carries the ORF label, with uncertain function. CDR3 length: 14 amino acids. Trimming cost V 0 bases and J 13 bases; bases outside gene matches: 3. The CDR3 sequence: CARSLGLAGGCQFF. The DNA of the CDR3 is TGTGCCAGAAGCTTGGGACTAGCGGGAGGGTGTCAGTTCTTC.

The V gene is TRBV5-1, the J gene TRBJ2-2, with 8 positions matching TRBD1. Germline V CDR1 and CDR2: SGHRS, YFSETQ. The CDR3 runs 13 residues. V gave up 5 bases and J gave up 7 bases; unmatched junction bases: 4. CDR3 sequence: CASSPDRDGELFF. In DNA, the CDR3 is TGCGCCAGCAGTCCGGACAGGGACGGGGAGCTGTTTTTT.

The chain combines TRBV7-2 with TRBJ2-1; 9 bases align to TRBD1. Losses at the gene ends were 4 bases for V and 6 bases for J; bases not matched to a gene: 7. Looked up from germline, CDR1 is SGHTA and CDR2 is FQGNSA. The CDR3 loop spans 15 amino acids. The CDR3 nucleotides are TGTGCCAGCAGCTCACCAATGACAGGGGGCAATGAGCAGTTCTTC. Its translation: CASSSPMTGGNEQFF.

This clone was seen just once. V gene TRBV27 combines with J gene TRBJ2-2; D is uncertain. Germline assignment: CDR1 MNHEY and CDR2 SMNVEV (reference sequence). The length of the CDR3 is 15 residues. The V end was cut by 0 bases, the J end by 6 bases, with 11 bases between. The CDR3 reads CASSLSPHKAGELFF. CDR3 sequence (DNA): TGTGCCAGCAGTTTATCCCCCCACAAAGCCGGGGAGCTGTTTTTT.

The chain has TRBV11-3 and TRBJ1-2, with D uncertain. Trimming removed 5 bases from V and 7 bases from J, with 17 bases in between. Germline V gives CDR1 SGHNT, CDR2 YENEEA. This CDR3 comprises 14 residues. This CDR3 reads CASSHWTREGGYTF. Written as DNA, the CDR3 is TGTGCCAGCAGCCACTGGACCCGGGAGGGTGGCTACACCTTC.

The rearrangement links TRBV7-2 to TRBJ1-2, with D possibly matching TRBD1 (6 bases). Deletions cut 5 bases from V and 3 bases from J, with 10 bases between. The CDR3 sequence is 13 residues long. Germline CDR1 is SGHTA and CDR2 is FQGNSA. The CDR3 DNA reads TGTGCCAGCAGCCTACAGGGAGACTATGGCTACACCTTC. Translated: CASSLQGDYGYTF.

J is TRBJ2-5 and V is TRBV10-3; D uncertain. The CDR3 is made up of 13 amino acids. Per germline, CDR1 ENHRY and CDR2 SYGVKD. Deletions cut 5 bases from V and 1 base from J, with 8 bases between. The chain's CDR3 is CAISSRGQETQYF. DNA for the CDR3: TGTGCCATCAGTTCCAGAGGCCAAGAGACCCAGTACTTC.

This chain connects TRBV3-1 (or the pseudogene TRBV3-2) to TRBJ1-2; 9 bases map to TRBD1. The CDR3 spans 19 residues. After removal of 1 base from V and 6 bases from J, the junction contained 18 bases not matched to a gene. CDR1 is LGHDT, CDR2 YNNKEL, per germline (reference sequence). CDR3 nucleotides: TGTGCCAGCAGCCAAGCCTGGGTAACCCGGGACAGGGTTTGGAATGGCTACACCTTC. Translated: CASSQAWVTRDRVWNGYTF.

This clone was observed a few times. The genes are TRBV15 and TRBJ2-3, with D perhaps TRBD2 (5 bases). The V end was cut by 3 bases, the J end by 0 bases, with 10 bases between. The CDR3 is 15 residues long. From germline, CDR1 is LNHNV and CDR2 YYDKDF (reference sequence). The CDR3: CATSSGGQSTDTQYF. The DNA for the CDR3 is TGTGCCACCAGCAGCGGCGGGCAAAGCACAGATACGCAGTATTTT. Complete variable domain (other parts from reference TRBV15 and TRBJ2-3): DAMVIQNPRYQVTQFGKPVTLSCSQTLNHNVMYWYQQKSSQAPKLLFHYYDKDFNNEADTPDNFQSRRPNTSFCFLDIRSPGLGDTAMYLCATSSGGQSTDTQYFGPGTRLTVL.